This record concerns one TCR beta chain sequence. The treatment is: some 19 received Ad26.COV2.S at low or high dose, single or two shots; 5 received placebo; per-sample allocation not given. Specimens were obtained on day 63 following the first vaccine or placebo injection. Boston supplied an adult donor aged 18-55 years. This sample is part of a study of Ad26.COV2.S vaccination and SARS-CoV-2 variants. Across the study: Each vaccinee took Ad26.COV2.S intramuscularly, once or twice 56 days apart.

The CDR3 totals 13 residues. V lost 4 bases, J lost 7 bases, and 3 bases stayed unmatched. Produced via immunoSEQ multiplex PCR; TCRdb's table is partial and in-frame only. Of about 390,000 clones listed, more than 85% are singletons. The chain couples TRBV12-3 or TRBV12-4 to TRBJ2-1, with 8 bases fitting TRBD1. This receptor was identified in a person aged 18-65 years who received the Ad26.COV2.S COVID-19 vaccine or a placebo. Specimen: peripheral blood, collected in a trial of Ad26.COV2.S vaccine versus placebo. The chain's CDR3 is CASSSQGANEQFF. The CDR3 DNA reads TGTGCCAGCAGTTCGCAGGGGGCAAATGAGCAGTTCTTC.